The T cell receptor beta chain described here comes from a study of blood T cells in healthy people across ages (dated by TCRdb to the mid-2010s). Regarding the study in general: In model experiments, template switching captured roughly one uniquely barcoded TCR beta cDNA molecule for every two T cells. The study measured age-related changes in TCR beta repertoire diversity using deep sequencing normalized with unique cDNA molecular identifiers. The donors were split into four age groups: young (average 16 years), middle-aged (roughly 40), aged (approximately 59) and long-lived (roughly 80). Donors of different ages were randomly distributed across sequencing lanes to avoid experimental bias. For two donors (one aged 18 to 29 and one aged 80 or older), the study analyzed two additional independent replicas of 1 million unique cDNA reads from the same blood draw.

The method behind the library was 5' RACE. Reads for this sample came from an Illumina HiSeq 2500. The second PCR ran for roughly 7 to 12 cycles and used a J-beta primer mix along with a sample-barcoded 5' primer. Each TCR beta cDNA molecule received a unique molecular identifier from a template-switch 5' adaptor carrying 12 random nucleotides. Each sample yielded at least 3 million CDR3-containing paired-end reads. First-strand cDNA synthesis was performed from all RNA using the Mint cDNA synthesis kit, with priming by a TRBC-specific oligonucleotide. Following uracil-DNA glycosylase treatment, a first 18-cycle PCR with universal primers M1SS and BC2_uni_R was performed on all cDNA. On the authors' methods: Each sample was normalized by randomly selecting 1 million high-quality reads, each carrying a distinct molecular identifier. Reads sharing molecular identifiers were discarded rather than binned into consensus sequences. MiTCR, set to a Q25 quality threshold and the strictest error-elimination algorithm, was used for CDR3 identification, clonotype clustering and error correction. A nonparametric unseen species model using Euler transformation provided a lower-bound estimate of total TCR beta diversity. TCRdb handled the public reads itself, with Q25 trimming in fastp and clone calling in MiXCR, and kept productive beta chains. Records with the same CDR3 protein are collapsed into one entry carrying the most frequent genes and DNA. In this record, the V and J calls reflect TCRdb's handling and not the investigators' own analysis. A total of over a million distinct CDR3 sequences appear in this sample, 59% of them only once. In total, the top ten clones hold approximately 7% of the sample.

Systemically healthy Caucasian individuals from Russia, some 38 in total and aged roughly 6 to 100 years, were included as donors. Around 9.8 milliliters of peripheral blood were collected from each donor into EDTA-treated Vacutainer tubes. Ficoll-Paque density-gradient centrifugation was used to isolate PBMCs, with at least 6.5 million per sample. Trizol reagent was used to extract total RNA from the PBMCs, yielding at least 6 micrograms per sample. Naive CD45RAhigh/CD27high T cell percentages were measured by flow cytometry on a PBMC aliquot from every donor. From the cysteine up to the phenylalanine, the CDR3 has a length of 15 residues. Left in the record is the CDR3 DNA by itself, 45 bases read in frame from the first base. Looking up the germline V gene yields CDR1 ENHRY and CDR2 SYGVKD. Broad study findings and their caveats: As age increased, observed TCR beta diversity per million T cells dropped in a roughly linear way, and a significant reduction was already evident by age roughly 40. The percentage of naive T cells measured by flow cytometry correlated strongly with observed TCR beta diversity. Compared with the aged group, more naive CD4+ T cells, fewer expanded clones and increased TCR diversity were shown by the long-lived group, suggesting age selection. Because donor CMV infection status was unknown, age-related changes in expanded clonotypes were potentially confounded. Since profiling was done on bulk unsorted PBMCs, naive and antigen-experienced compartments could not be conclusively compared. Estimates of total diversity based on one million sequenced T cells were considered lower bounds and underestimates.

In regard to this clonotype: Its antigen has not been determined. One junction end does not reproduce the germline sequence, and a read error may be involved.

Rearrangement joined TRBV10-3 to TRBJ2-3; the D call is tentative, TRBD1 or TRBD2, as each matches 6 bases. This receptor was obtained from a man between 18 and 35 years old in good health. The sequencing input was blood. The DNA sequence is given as TGTGCCGTCAGTGACCAGGGGACTAGCACAGATACGCAGTATTTT. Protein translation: CAVSDQGTSTDTQYF.